The 10 T cell receptor beta chains below come from one sample, sequenced in a study of T-cell reconstitution after alpha-beta-depleted transplantation in children. Molecular barcoding with unique molecular identifiers was used for the TCRbeta library. Each CDR3 protein is one row after TCRdb ran MiXCR on the PCR reads. The data show under 250,000 distinct CDR3 sequences, 20% to 30% seen once. Source: PBMCs, mostly from graft donor cells, taken 360 days after TCRalphabeta/CD19-depleted stem cell transplant. These receptors originate from a female patient under 10 years old who had a stem cell transplant for congenital amegakaryocytic thrombocytopenia, so the T cells may come from the graft donor.

Only a few counts were recorded for this clonotype. This chain connects TRBV15 to TRBJ2-3, with 8 bases aligning to TRBD1. The CDR3 contains 16 residues. The germline CDR1 and CDR2 sequences are LNHNV and YYDKDF (reference sequence). V shed 2 bases and J 4 bases; nucleotides not matched to a gene: 8. The CDR3: CATSRLDRGRADTQYF. CDR3 nucleotides: TGTGCCACCAGCAGACTCGACAGGGGAAGAGCAGATACGCAGTATTTT.

The rearrangement uses TRBV5-1 and TRBJ2-1; D not resolved. The germline V gene encodes CDR1 SGHRS and CDR2 YFSETQ. The CDR3 has 15 amino acids. V was clipped by 2 bases and J by 7 bases, with 16 bases between them. The CDR3 DNA reads TGCGCCAGCAGCTTAGTCGGTAAGGATTTAAATGAGCAGTTCTTC. Protein sequence: CASSLVGKDLNEQFF.

The chain links TRBV2 to TRBJ1-2; D is possibly TRBD1 (5 bases). Germline values: CDR1 SNHLY, CDR2 FYNNEI. Trimming stripped 7 bases from V and 3 bases from J, with 12 bases between. CDR3 length: 13 residues. The CDR3 DNA sequence: TGTGCCAGCAATCTAGAGGGACACTATGGCTACACCTTC. Its protein is CASNLEGHYGYTF.

This chain connects TRBV5-1 to TRBJ2-7; the D is unclear. CDR1 and CDR2 (germline): SGHRS, YFSETQ. V was pared by 3 bases and J by 4 bases, with 8 bases between. The CDR3 spans 12 residues. The CDR3: CASSSSLYEQYF. For the CDR3, the DNA is TGCGCCAGCAGCTCCTCCCTTTACGAGCAGTACTTC.

This clonotype was observed a few times. V usage is TRBV12-3 or TRBV12-4 and J usage is TRBJ2-6; TRBD1 is a possible D gene (5 bases). V lost 2 bases and J lost 0, with 5 bases in between. The CDR3 is 15 residues long. Here the CDR3 reads CASSLRGSGANVLTF. The CDR3, as DNA: TGTGCCAGCAGTTTAAGGGGCTCTGGGGCCAACGTCCTGACTTTC.

The chain carries TRBV12-3 or TRBV12-4 and TRBJ2-2; no clear D gene. The CDR3 sequence is 14 residues long. V was clipped by 6 bases and J by 8 bases, with 16 bases between them. CDR3 residues: CASSLTPSMGELFF. The CDR3 DNA reads as TGTGCCAGCAGCCTAACACCCTCTATGGGGGAGCTGTTTTTT.

V gene TRBV7-2 combines with J gene TRBJ2-5; D gene uncertain. Per the germline V gene, CDR1 is SGHTA and CDR2 is FQGNSA. This CDR3 has 14 amino acids. Trimming removed 3 bases from V and 7 bases from J, with 15 bases in between. In DNA form, the CDR3 reads TGTGCCAGCAGCTTTACTGACTCTGTTAGGACCCAGTACTTC. Its protein is CASSFTDSVRTQYF. Variable domain in full (rest from reference TRBV7-2 and TRBJ2-5): GAGVSQSPSNKVTEKGKDVELRCDPISGHTALYWYRQSLGQGLEFLIYFQGNSAPDKSGLPSDRFSAERTGGSVSTLTIQRTQQEDSAVYLCASSFTDSVRTQYFGPGTRLLVL.

V is TRBV29-1 and J is TRBJ1-2; TRBD1 matches at 12 bases. Losses at the gene ends were 7 bases for V and 6 bases for J; bases not matched to a gene: 3. CDR1 is SQVTM and CDR2 is ANQGSEA in the germline V gene. The CDR3 loop spans 12 amino acids. CDR3: CSDGTGGNGYTF. In DNA form, the CDR3 reads TGCAGCGATGGGACAGGGGGCAATGGCTACACCTTC.

This clonotype was recorded a few times. The chain couples TRBV12-3 or TRBV12-4 to TRBJ1-4, with TRBD1 matching 9 bases. The CDR3 contains 15 residues. J was trimmed by 4 bases and V by 4 bases; bases with no gene match: 4. The CDR3 region is CASSWRTGVNEKLFF. The CDR3 coding sequence is TGTGCCAGCAGTTGGAGGACAGGGGTTAATGAAAAACTGTTTTTT.

The rearrangement joins TRBV4-1 to TRBJ2-2; 11 bases agree with TRBD2. This CDR3 spans 16 amino acids. The V and J ends lost 1 base and 9 bases, in that order; junction bases with no gene match: 7. Germline V gives CDR1 MGHRA, CDR2 YSYEKL. CDR3 loop: CASSQVLAGVVWELFF. Here the CDR3 DNA reads TGCGCCAGCAGCCAAGTACTAGCGGGAGTAGTCTGGGAGCTGTTTTTT.